A single sample gave rise to the 18 T cell receptor beta chains below, sequenced in a study of blood T cells in healthy people across ages (dated by TCRdb to the mid-2010s). Libraries were constructed by 5' RACE. Reads for this sample came from an Illumina HiSeq 2500. A second about 6 to 11 cycle PCR used a sample-barcoded 5' primer and a J-beta primer mix. TCRdb reworked the public reads: Q25 trimming with fastp, MiXCR clone assembly, productive beta chains retained. Merged by CDR3 protein, the rows form single entries marked with the most common genes and DNA. Counted in this sample were approximately 770,000 distinct CDR3 sequences; 55% to 70% of them appeared once. The leading ten clones occupy approximately 20% of the sample. The sequencing sample was made of blood. These receptors were obtained from a man aged 25-45 years in good health.

The chain has TRBV27 and TRBJ1-2; 10 nucleotides match TRBD1. The CDR3 is 15 residues long. Unmatched junction bases numbered 10, after V lost 5 bases and J lost 7 bases. Germline V gene data show CDR1 as MNHEY and CDR2 as SMNVEV (reference sequence). The CDR3 sequence is CASSITGTGELGYTF. The DNA of the CDR3 is TGTGCCAGCAGTATTACCGGGACAGGGGAGCTTGGCTACACCTTC.

The CDR3 region has the DNA TGTGCCAGCAGTGGACCCGAACGGTTTGGTGAAGCTTTCTTT. Amino acids: CASSGPERFGEAFF. This chain connects TRBV6-1 to TRBJ1-1; D is ambiguous. The V gene's germline CDR1 is MNHNS and CDR2 SASEGT. Trimming removed 4 bases at V and 7 bases at J, with 16 bases between. This CDR3 has 14 residues.

This clonotype was detected a few times. The J gene is TRBJ2-7, the V gene TRBV5-8; D remains ambiguous. The end of the DNA fits TRBJ2-5 better, so the J call may be wrong. Germline V gives CDR1 SGHTS, CDR2 YDEGEE. CDR3 length: 13 amino acids. The CDR3 loop is CASSWGKKETQYF. Here the CDR3 DNA reads TGTGCCAGCAGCTGGGGAAAGAAGGAGACCCAGTACTTC.

This clonotype was detected once. V gene TRBV11-2 combines with J gene TRBJ1-1; D is unresolved. CDR3 length: 12 residues. The V end was cut by 3 bases, the J end by 9 bases, with 11 bases between. Germline-derived CDR1 and CDR2 are SGHAT and FQNNGV. This chain's CDR3 is CASSFRESKAFF. CDR3 nucleotide sequence: TGTGCCAGCAGCTTTAGGGAGTCTAAAGCTTTCTTT.

The chain recombines TRBV12-3 or TRBV12-4 with TRBJ2-7; 8 positions agree with TRBD2. The CDR3 sequence is 14 residues long. V gave up 7 bases and J gave up 7 bases; unmatched junction bases: 12. The chain's CDR3 is CASTDGRGSGEQYF. For the CDR3, the DNA is TGTGCCAGCACAGACGGGAGGGGATCGGGAGAGCAGTACTTC.

Remarks on this clonotype: The germline gene is not matched at one end of the junction; a read error may be the cause. The chain recombines TRBV5-1 with TRBJ1-5; possibly TRBD1 for D (6 bases). The CDR3 has 15 amino acids. The germline gives CDR1 SGHRS, CDR2 YFSETQ. For the CDR3, the DNA is TGCGCCAACAGCTTGTTGGGGGGCGAGGCCGGGCCCCAGCATTTT. Its translation: CANSLLGGEAGPQHF.

The chain links TRBV20-1 to TRBJ2-5; no reliable D call. Germline V gives CDR1 DFQATT, CDR2 SNEGSKA (reference sequence). The length of the CDR3 is 14 residues. V shed 3 bases and J shed 5 bases, with 16 bases lying between them. This CDR3 reads CSASNPLVMETQYF. CDR3 coding DNA: TGCAGTGCTAGTAACCCCCTAGTAATGGAGACCCAGTACTTC.

The chain is built from TRBV12-3 or TRBV12-4 and TRBJ2-3; D not certain. CDR3 length: 13 residues. V dropped 5 bases and J dropped 1 base, with 7 bases sitting between them. The CDR3 here is CASSQRRTDTQYF. In nucleotides, the CDR3 is TGTGCCAGCAGTCAAAGACGCACAGATACGCAGTATTTT.

The rearrangement uses TRBV18 and TRBJ2-7, with D perhaps matching TRBD1 or TRBD2 (5 bases each). The J call could be wrong; TRBJ2-5 is a better fit for the DNA end. Per germline, CDR1 KGHSH and CDR2 LQKENI. This CDR3 is built from 16 residues. The CDR3 loop is CASSPGAGSGQETQYF. CDR3 bases: TGTGCCAGCTCACCCGGGGCAGGCTCCGGGCAAGAGACCCAGTACTTC.

The chain joins TRBV18 to TRBJ2-7; the D is unclear. Germline values: CDR1 KGHSH, CDR2 LQKENI. The CDR3 covers 13 residues. V was cut by 3 bases and J by 2 bases, with 8 bases left in between. Here the CDR3 reads CASSPFDTYEQYF. Written as DNA, the CDR3 is TGTGCCAGCTCACCTTTTGATACCTACGAGCAGTACTTC.

The chain combines TRBV4-2 with TRBJ2-5; D uncertain. The CDR3 runs 14 residues. V was pared by 2 bases and J by 5 bases, with 12 bases between. Germline V gene lookup returns CDR1 LGHNA and CDR2 YNFKEQ. In nucleotides, the CDR3 is TGTGCCAGCAGCCAAAACTACGGGTCCGAGACCCAGTACTTC. It is translated as CASSQNYGSETQYF.

V gene TRBV10-3 combines with J gene TRBJ1-2; possible D gene TRBD1, 5 bases. Germline V gene lookup returns CDR1 ENHRY and CDR2 SYGVKD. Trimming took off 4 bases at V and 4 bases at J, with 13 bases between the two ends. CDR3 length: 14 residues. CDR3 in amino acids: CAISGQTDLYGYTF. In DNA form, the CDR3 reads TGTGCCATCAGTGGGCAGACAGACCTCTATGGCTACACCTTC.

The V call is TRBV7-2, the J call TRBJ2-7, with a tentative D call TRBD2 (5 bases). Germline CDR1 and CDR2: SGHTA and FQGNSA. Trimming cost V 5 bases and J 3 bases, with 14 bases left between them. The CDR3 has 14 amino acids. This chain's CDR3 is CASSRRSSGYEQYF. CDR3 DNA sequence: TGTGCCAGCAGCCGGAGGAGTTCGGGCTACGAGCAGTACTTC.

This clonotype occurred a few times. J is TRBJ2-3 and V is TRBV2, with D maybe TRBD2 (6 bases). The CDR3 sequence is 13 residues long. Trimming pared 6 bases from V and 2 bases from J, leaving 9 bases between. The V gene's germline CDR1 is SNHLY and CDR2 FYNNEI. The CDR3 nucleotides read TGTGCCAGCAGGGCGGACTACACAGATACGCAGTATTTT. This encodes CASRADYTDTQYF.

This rearrangement joins TRBV7-9 to TRBJ2-1, with a possible D match to TRBD2 (6 bases). In germline, CDR1 is SEHNR, CDR2 FQNEAQ (reference sequence). V lost 3 bases, J lost 9 bases, and 15 bases lay in between. There are 14 residues in the CDR3. Here the CDR3 reads CASSLDYVRSEQFF. In DNA, the CDR3 is TGTGCCAGCAGCTTGGACTACGTCCGCAGTGAGCAGTTCTTC.

The V call is TRBV12-3 or TRBV12-4, the J call TRBJ1-1; D unclear. V shed 3 bases and J shed 1 base, with 3 bases lying between them. The CDR3 loop spans 12 amino acids. The DNA for the CDR3 is TGTGCCAGCAGTTTTCGGAACACTGAAGCTTTCTTT. Translated, it gives CASSFRNTEAFF.

This sequence joins TRBV28 and TRBJ2-1, with D maybe TRBD2 (6 bases). This CDR3 contains 15 residues. Germline CDR1 and CDR2: MDHEN and SYDVKM. Trimming cost V 5 bases and J 7 bases, with 18 bases left between them. Written as DNA, the CDR3 is TGTGCCAGCAGTAGTAGCGGAGCTACCCTTAATGAGCAGTTCTTC. Residues: CASSSSGATLNEQFF.

This clonotype occurred a few times. The V call is TRBV11-2, the J call TRBJ2-1; TRBD1 agrees at 7 bases. The V gene's germline CDR1 is SGHAT and CDR2 FQNNGV. The CDR3 length is 16 residues. J lost 2 bases, V lost 6 bases, and 10 bases had no gene match. CDR3 residues: CASRSTGTVTYNEQFF. The CDR3 region has the DNA TGTGCCAGCAGATCTACCGGGACAGTGACCTACAATGAGCAGTTCTTC. Together with reference TRBV11-2 and TRBJ2-1, the CDR3 gives the full variable domain: EAGVAQSPRYKIIEKRQSVAFWCNPISGHATLYWYQQILGQGPKLLIQFQNNGVVDDSQLPKDRFSAERLKGVDSTLKIQPAKLEDSAVYLCASRSTGTVTYNEQFFGPGTRLTVL.